The entry below gives a single T cell receptor (beta chain) sequence along with its context. Its antigen is unknown. Sequenced by immunoSEQ multiplex PCR; TCRdb stores in-frame clones only, minus some. The table has millions of clones, over 85% seen once. This specimen belongs to a study of shared clonotypes between healthy human individuals. Across the whole study: Per-donor plates numbered three CD4 naive, three CD4 memory, two CD8 naive and one CD8 memory. Study-wide results and limits: With several donors compared, roughly 5% of naive CD4 clonotypes were shared.

Every contributor of samples was a Caucasian grown-up residing in Nashville, Tennessee. CD45RA+ naive and CD45RA-negative memory subsets were separated from CD4+ cells. Germline CDR1 is SGHTA and CDR2 is FQGNSA. The CDR3 contains 11 residues. Between the trimmed V and J ends, which lost 4 bases and 6 bases, there was a span of 7 bases. V gene TRBV7-2 combines with J gene TRBJ2-7, with no clear D. The sequence derives from a man between 18 and 29 years old in good health. Some clones in this sample may be carry-over from other donors' samples. The sequenced sample consisted of naive CD4+ T cells from PBMCs. The subset denotes: CD45RA+ positively selected. The CDR3 region is CASSYLTEQYF. Written as DNA, the CDR3 is TGTGCCAGCAGCTACCTTACCGAGCAGTACTTC. The full variable domain, its missing parts supplied by reference TRBV7-2 and TRBJ2-7, is GAGVSQSPSNKVTEKGKDVELRCDPISGHTALYWYRQSLGQGLEFLIYFQGNSAPDKSGLPSDRFSAERTGGSVSTLTIQRTQQEDSAVYLCASSYLTEQYFGPGTRLTVT.